This passage covers 24 T cell receptor beta chains from one sample sequenced in a study of shared clonotypes between healthy human individuals. Generated by immunoSEQ multiplex PCR, the TCRdb table keeps only in-frame clones and is missing some. Of approximately 500,000 clones listed, approximately 79% are singletons. The sequencing input was PBMCs. The receptors stem from a woman aged 40-49 years in good health. Some clones in this sample may be carry-over from other donors' samples.

This clone was picked up one time. This rearrangement joins TRBV7-9 to TRBJ2-2; 7 nucleotides line up with TRBD2. CDR1 SEHNR and CDR2 FQNEAQ come from the germline V gene (reference sequence). The V and J ends lost 5 bases and 1 base, in that order; junction bases with no gene match: 7. The length of the CDR3 is 16 residues. CDR3 bases: TGTGCCAGCAGCGCCGGGACTACACAGAACACCGGGGAGCTGTTTTTT. It encodes CASSAGTTQNTGELFF.

V gene TRBV19 combines with J gene TRBJ1-4, with TRBD1 as a possible D gene (5 bases). Germline V gene sequence: CDR1 LNHDA, CDR2 SQIVND (reference sequence). The V and J ends lost 5 bases and 3 bases respectively, with 13 bases between them. The CDR3 consists of 15 residues. The CDR3 bases are TGTGCCAGTAGTCCCGGGGGTTCGCCTAATGAAAAACTGTTTTTT. This sequence encodes CASSPGGSPNEKLFF.

The chain is built from TRBV28 and TRBJ2-1; perhaps TRBD2 as D (5 bases). This CDR3 region has 16 residues. V lost 7 bases, J lost 9 bases, and 25 bases lay in between. Germline assignment: CDR1 MDHEN and CDR2 SYDVKM. The CDR3 bases are TGTGCCAGCAATTCAGTCCGGTCTAGCTTTGGTATTGAGCAGTTCTTC. This encodes CASNSVRSSFGIEQFF.

This clone was recorded only once. The chain employs TRBV15 and TRBJ2-5, with 7 bases aligning to TRBD2. CDR1 is LNHNV and CDR2 is YYDKDF in the germline V gene (reference sequence). The CDR3 sequence is 13 residues long. V was pared by 3 bases and J by 3 bases, with 1 base of the junction left unmatched. CDR3 nucleotides: TGTGCCACCAGCAGCAGCGGGAAAGAGACCCAGTACTTC. Translated, it gives CATSSSGKETQYF.

This clone was seen a single time. The rearrangement joins TRBV6-6 to TRBJ1-1, with TRBD1 matching 8 bases. Germline V gives CDR1 MNHNY, CDR2 SVGAGI (reference sequence). After removal of 6 bases from V and 4 bases from J, the junction contained 10 bases not matched to a gene. The length of the CDR3 is 15 residues. The CDR3 bases are TGTGCCAGCAGACCGGACAGGGAAGGTGGCACTGAAGCTTTCTTT. As protein: CASRPDREGGTEAFF.

This sequence joins TRBV10-3 and TRBJ2-5; D might be TRBD2 (6 bases). V was trimmed by 10 bases and J by 2 bases, leaving 20 bases between them. CDR3 length: 15 amino acids. Germline V gene sequence: CDR1 ENHRY, CDR2 SYGVKD. The CDR3: CATGLPGRTQETQYF. The CDR3 DNA follows: TGTGCCACCGGACTACCGGGACGGACGCAAGAGACCCAGTACTTC.

The rearrangement links TRBV27 to TRBJ1-5, with TRBD1 matching over 7 bases. In germline, CDR1 is MNHEY, CDR2 SMNVEV (reference sequence). The J segment lost 5 bases and the V segment lost 5 bases, leaving 6 bases of the junction unmatched. The CDR3 covers 14 residues. CDR3 region: CASSPQGWDQPQHF. CDR3 bases: TGTGCCAGCAGTCCACAGGGGTGGGATCAGCCCCAGCATTTT.

The genes are TRBV4-1 and TRBJ1-5; D gene uncertain. CDR1 and CDR2 from the germline V gene are MGHRA and YSYEKL. V was shortened by 1 base and J by 2 bases, with 12 bases between the two germline ends. There are 16 residues in the CDR3. CDR3 bases: TGCGCCAGCAGCCAAGCCCAAGCTATACGCAATCAGCCCCAGCATTTT. Translated, it gives CASSQAQAIRNQPQHF.

This chain links TRBV27 with TRBJ2-7; 8 nucleotides match TRBD2. V gave up 5 bases and J gave up 1 base; unmatched junction bases: 13. This CDR3 region has 17 residues. Germline V gene lookup returns CDR1 MNHEY and CDR2 SMNVEV (reference sequence). CDR3 protein: CASSHSTSGTFSYEQYF. CDR3 in DNA: TGTGCCAGCAGTCACTCCACTAGCGGAACCTTTTCCTACGAGCAGTACTTC.

The V gene is TRBV20-1, the J gene TRBJ2-5; D unresolved. V lost 6 bases to trimming and J lost 5 bases, with 10 bases between them. The CDR3 totals 11 residues. Germline CDR1 DFQATT, CDR2 SNEGSKA (reference sequence). The CDR3, as DNA: TGCAGTGCCCGCCCCTATGAGACCCAGTACTTC. Residues: CSARPYETQYF.

The V gene is TRBV27, the J gene TRBJ1-2, with 7 bases that match TRBD1. Germline V gene lookup returns CDR1 MNHEY and CDR2 SMNVEV (reference sequence). This CDR3 comprises 15 residues. V gave up 3 bases and J gave up 2 bases; unmatched junction bases: 6. The CDR3 DNA sequence: TGTGCCAGCAGTTTTTCAGGGGGGGGCAACTATGGCTACACCTTC. Translated, it gives CASSFSGGGNYGYTF.

This rearrangement joins TRBV30 to TRBJ1-6; the D gene is possibly TRBD1 (6 bases). The CDR3 has 16 amino acids. CDR1 and CDR2 from the germline V gene are GTSNPN and SVGIG (reference sequence). V was pared by 0 bases and J by 8 bases, with 17 bases between. CDR3 residues: CAWSVEGGIVDSPLHF. CDR3 in DNA: TGTGCCTGGAGTGTAGAGGGGGGGATCGTTGATTCACCCCTCCACTTT.

The J gene is TRBJ2-3, the V gene TRBV27; 8 bases match TRBD2. The CDR3 is 14 residues long. Trimming at V came to 4 bases and at J to 5 bases, leaving 5 bases not matched to a gene. From germline, CDR1 is MNHEY and CDR2 SMNVEV (reference sequence). CDR3 protein: CASSSVTSGDTQYF. The CDR3 DNA reads as TGTGCCAGCAGTTCTGTCACTAGCGGAGATACGCAGTATTTT.

This clone was picked up one time. CDR3 bases: TGTGCCAGCAGCCACAGGGGATCCTACGAGCAGTACTTC. Protein product: CASSHRGSYEQYF. This chain links TRBV13 with TRBJ2-7; 7 bases line up with TRBD1. There are 13 residues in the CDR3. Germline V gene data show CDR1 as PRHDT and CDR2 as FYEKMQ (reference sequence). Trimming took 5 bases from V and 1 from J; bases not matched to a gene: 2. Complete variable domain (other parts from reference TRBV13 and TRBJ2-7): AAGVIQSPRHLIKEKRETATLKCYPIPRHDTVYWYQQGPGQDPQFLISFYEKMQSDKGSIPDRFSAQQFSDYHSELNMSSLELGDSALYFCASSHRGSYEQYFGPGTRLTVT.

V gene TRBV7-8 combines with J gene TRBJ1-5, with TRBD1 as a possible D gene (5 bases). Germline loops: CDR1 SGHVS, CDR2 FQNEAQ. V lost 5 bases and J 3 bases, leaving 14 bases between the germline ends. CDR3 length equals 15 residues. CDR3 protein: CASSLGGRSNQPQHF. The DNA of the CDR3 is TGTGCCAGCAGCCTTGGGGGGAGGTCCAATCAGCCCCAGCATTTT.

The V gene is TRBV5-1, the J gene TRBJ2-1, with 8 bases that match TRBD2. J was trimmed by 7 bases and V by 0 bases; bases with no gene match: 6. This CDR3 is built from 15 residues. The germline V gene has CDR1 SGHRS and CDR2 YFSETQ. The DNA for the CDR3 is TGCGCCAGCAGCTTGGAAGCGGGAGTCGGGAATGAGCAGTTCTTC. Amino acids: CASSLEAGVGNEQFF.

The sample holds one count of this clone. The V and J genes are TRBV2 and TRBJ1-4; the D gene is possibly TRBD1 (6 bases). V was clipped by 1 base and J by 7 bases, with 13 bases between them. Looked up from germline, CDR1 is SNHLY and CDR2 is FYNNEI. The CDR3 is 15 residues long. CDR3 region: CASSEGGQATEKLFF. The CDR3 nucleotides read TGTGCCAGCAGTGAAGGGGGGCAGGCGACTGAAAAACTGTTTTTT.

This clone was found a few times. The identical CDR3 is also encoded by other nucleotide sequences in the sample. This chain links TRBV7-8 with TRBJ1-1; D is undetermined. Germline values: CDR1 SGHVS, CDR2 FQNEAQ. The CDR3 is 13 residues long. V lost 2 bases and J 2 bases, leaving 6 bases between the germline ends. The CDR3 region has the DNA TGTGCCAGCAGCTTAAGACCCAACACTGAAGCTTTCTTT. Translated, it gives CASSLRPNTEAFF.

The chain carries TRBV29-1 and TRBJ2-7, with D possibly TRBD1 on 6 matching bases. This CDR3 contains 12 residues. Germline CDR1 reads SQVTM; CDR2 reads ANQGSEA. V lost 4 bases to trimming and J lost 4 bases, with 11 bases between them. CDR3 sequence (DNA): TGCAGCGTTGGGACAGTTCAGTACGAGCAGTACTTC. Its translation is CSVGTVQYEQYF.

For the CDR3, the DNA is TGTGCCAGCATAAGTAGCGGAAGCTCAACGGAGCAGTACTTC. Translation: CASISSGSSTEQYF. The chain employs TRBV28 and TRBJ2-7; D is possibly TRBD2 (6 bases). CDR3 size: 14 residues. V was cut by 7 bases and J by 7 bases, with 20 bases left in between. Germline CDR1 reads MDHEN; CDR2 reads SYDVKM.

The rearrangement links TRBV4-2 to TRBJ2-7, with TRBD2 identical over 9 bases. The V and J ends lost 6 bases and 3 bases, in that order; junction bases with no gene match: 9. The CDR3 covers 15 residues. Looked up from germline, CDR1 is LGHNA and CDR2 is YNFKEQ. CDR3: CASRYTSGPFYEQYF. CDR3 in DNA: TGTGCCAGCAGGTATACTAGCGGGCCCTTCTACGAGCAGTACTTC.

As to this clone: This may arise from a read error, as a much more abundant clone is one base away. The CDR3 bases are TGTGCCAGCAGTTTATGGGGGGGTAGGACGGCTGAAGCTTTCTTT. It specifies CASSLWGGRTAEAFF. This chain connects TRBV28 to TRBJ1-1; D may be TRBD1 (5 bases). This CDR3 contains 15 residues. V gave up 0 bases and J gave up 6 bases, with 14 bases separating them. Germline-derived CDR1 and CDR2 are MDHEN and SYDVKM.

The V and J genes are TRBV11-3 and TRBJ2-2, with 7 bases lining up with TRBD2. The CDR3 is 14 amino acids. With 2 bases clipped from V and 6 bases from J, the junction kept 3 bases outside the gene matches. Germline-derived CDR1 and CDR2 are SGHNT and YENEEA. CDR3 coding DNA: TGTGCCAGCAGCTTAAGCGGGACGTCCGGGGAGCTGTTTTTT. Translated, it gives CASSLSGTSGELFF.

The chain recombines TRBV30 with TRBJ1-2, with no clear D. The CDR3 consists of 12 residues. The germline V gene encodes CDR1 GTSNPN and CDR2 SVGIG (reference sequence). The ends were cut back, 0 bases at V and 3 bases at J, with 5 bases in the middle. CDR3 bases: TGTGCCTGGAGTGTACTAGACTATGGCTACACCTTC. It yields the protein CAWSVLDYGYTF.